This T cell receptor (beta chain) was retrieved from a study of beta chain features in type 1 diabetes. All of the isolated RNA was reverse transcribed, so expressed TCRB transcripts were sequenced. Profiling relied on immunoSEQ multiplex PCR, and the TCRdb table lists in-frame clones only, not all of them. This sample has around 300,000 clones; 12% to 15% occur once, and the top ten carry approximately 6.7%. V shed 4 bases and J shed 2 bases, with 13 bases lying between them. CDR1 SGHRS and CDR2 YFSETQ come from the germline V gene. The CDR3 consists of 15 residues. The chain carries TRBV5-1 and TRBJ2-4, with a weak D call TRBD1 (6 bases). The material sequenced was central memory CD4+ T cells from blood. The clonotype originates from a man aged 30-40 years in good health. The CDR3 sequence: CASSPRGGSKNIQYF. The DNA for the CDR3 is TGCGCCAGCAGCCCGAGAGGGGGATCCAAAAACATTCAGTACTTC.